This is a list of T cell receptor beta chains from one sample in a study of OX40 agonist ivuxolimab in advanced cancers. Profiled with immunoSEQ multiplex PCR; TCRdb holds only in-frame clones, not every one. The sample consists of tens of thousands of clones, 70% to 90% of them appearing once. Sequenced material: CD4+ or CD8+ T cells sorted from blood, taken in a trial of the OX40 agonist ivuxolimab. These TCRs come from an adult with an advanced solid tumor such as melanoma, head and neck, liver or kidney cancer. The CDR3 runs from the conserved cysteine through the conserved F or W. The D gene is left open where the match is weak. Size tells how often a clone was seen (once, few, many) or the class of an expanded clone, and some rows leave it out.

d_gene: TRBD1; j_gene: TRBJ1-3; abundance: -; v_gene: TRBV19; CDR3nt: TGTGCCAGTAGCACTACCGGGACAGGGGTAGGAAACACCATATATTTT; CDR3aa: CASSTTGTGVGNTIYF
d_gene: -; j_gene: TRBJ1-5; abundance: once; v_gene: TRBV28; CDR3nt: TGTGCCAGCAGTTTATCCGGGCAAAGCCAGCCCCAGCATTTT; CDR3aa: CASSLSGQSQPQHF
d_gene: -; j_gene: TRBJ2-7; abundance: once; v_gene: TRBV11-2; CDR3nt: TGTGCCAGCAGCTTAGGTCGTAGCGAGCAGTACTTC; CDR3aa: CASSLGRSEQYF
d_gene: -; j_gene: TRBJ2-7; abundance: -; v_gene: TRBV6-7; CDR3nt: TGTGCCAGCAGTTACCCCCGGGACTTTTACTACGAGCAGTACTTC; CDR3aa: CASSYPRDFYYEQYF
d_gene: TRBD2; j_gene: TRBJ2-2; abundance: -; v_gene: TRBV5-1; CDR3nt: TGCGCCAGCAGCTTGGCCGGGCTAGCGGGGGCCCGGGAGCTGTTTTTT; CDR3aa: CASSLAGLAGARELFF
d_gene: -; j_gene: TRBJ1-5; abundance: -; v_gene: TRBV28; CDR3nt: TGTGCCAGCAGTTGGGGCAGCAATCAGCCCCAGCATTTT; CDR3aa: CASSWGSNQPQHF
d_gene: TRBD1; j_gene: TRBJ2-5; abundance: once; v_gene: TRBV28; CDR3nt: TGTGCCAGCAGTTCGGGACAGTTTAGGTTCGAGACCCAGTACTTC; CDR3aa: CASSSGQFRFETQYF
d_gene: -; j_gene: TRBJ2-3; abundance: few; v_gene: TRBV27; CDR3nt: TGTGCCAGCAGAAAACTAGCAGGGAGGGGGATGGGCGATACGCAGTATTTT; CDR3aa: CASRKLAGRGMGDTQYF
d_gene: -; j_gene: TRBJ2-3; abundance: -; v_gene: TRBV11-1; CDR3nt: TGTGCCAGCAGCGCGGTCGGGGACCGAGATACGCAGTATTTT; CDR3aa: CASSAVGDRDTQYF
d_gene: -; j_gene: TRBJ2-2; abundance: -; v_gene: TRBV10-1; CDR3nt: TGCGCCAGCAGTGGATCTGCTAAGGGCAACACCGGGGAGCTGTTTTTT; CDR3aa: CASSGSAKGNTGELFF